This T cell receptor (beta chain) appears in the sequencing data of a study of T cell repertoires in cytomegalovirus infection. About this clonotype: Its antigen remains unidentified.

TCRdb analysed the reads with MiXCR anew, one entry per CDR3 protein. The sample yields about 34,000 distinct CDR3 sequences, less than 60% seen once. V lost 6 bases and J lost 3, with 3 bases in between. The germline V gene has CDR1 MNHNS and CDR2 SASEGT. The CDR3 runs 10 residues. Sequencing was performed on CD8+ T cells from cultured PBMCs, taken from culture after CMV antigen stimulation. The chain uses TRBV6-1 and TRBJ2-7; D is undetermined. This TCR derives from a human donor in good health (CMV status not recorded). Some clones in this sample may be carry-over from other donors' samples. The CDR3 sequence: CASRDYEQYF. The CDR3 DNA reads TGTGCCAGCAGAGACTACGAGCAGTACTTC.